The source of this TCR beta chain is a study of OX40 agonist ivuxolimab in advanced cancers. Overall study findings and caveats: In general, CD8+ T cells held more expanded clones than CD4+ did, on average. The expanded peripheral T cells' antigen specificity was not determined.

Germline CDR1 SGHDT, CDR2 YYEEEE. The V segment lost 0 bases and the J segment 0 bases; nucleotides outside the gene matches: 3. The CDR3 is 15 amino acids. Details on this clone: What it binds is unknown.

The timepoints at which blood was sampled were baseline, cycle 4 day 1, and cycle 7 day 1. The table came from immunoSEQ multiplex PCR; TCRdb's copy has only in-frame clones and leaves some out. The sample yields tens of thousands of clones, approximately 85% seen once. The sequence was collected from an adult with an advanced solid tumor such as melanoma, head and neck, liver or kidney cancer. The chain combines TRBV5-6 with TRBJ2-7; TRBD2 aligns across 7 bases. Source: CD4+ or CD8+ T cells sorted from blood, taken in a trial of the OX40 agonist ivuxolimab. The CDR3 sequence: CASSLGGGNSYEQYF. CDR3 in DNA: TGTGCCAGCAGCTTGGGGGGAGGGAACTCCTACGAGCAGTACTTC.